The clone carrying this TCR beta chain was observed a handful of times. The target antigen is unknown. The data stem from a study of Graves' ophthalmopathy and Graves' hyperthyroidism. Study-wide results and limits: Predictions made by the model for ophthalmopathy progression reached 70.59% sensitivity and about 72% specificity. Most thyroid-expanded clonotypes exceeding 0.001 frequency were also found in blood.

The sequenced template was RNA, covering the TCR beta CDR3 region. After a first-round RT-PCR with HTBI primers, a second-round multiplex PCR was run. TCRdb re-analysed the multiplex PCR reads in MiXCR, keeping a single row per CDR3 protein. The sample yields over a million distinct CDR3 sequences, 35% to 40% seen once. Trimming pared 10 bases from V and 7 bases from J, leaving 17 bases between. In germline, CDR1 is LGHDT, CDR2 YNNKEL (reference sequence). CDR3 size: 14 residues. Hyperthyroidism patients, aged 18 to 65, were newly diagnosed, under 2 months' duration. The sample consisted of peripheral blood or thyroid tissue (not recorded which). This chain uses TRBV3-1 with TRBJ1-6; D is possibly TRBD1 (5 bases). The clonotype originates from an adult man with Graves' hyperthyroidism. The CDR3 DNA follows: TGTGCCACCACCACTGGGACTGCGAATTCACCCCTCCACTTT. It codes for CATTTGTANSPLHF. Combining the CDR3 with reference TRBV3-1 and TRBJ1-6 gives the whole variable domain DTAVSQTPKYLVTQMGNDKSIKCEQNLGHDTMYWYKQDSKKFLKIMFSYNNKELIINETVPNRFSPKSPDKAHLNLHINSLELGDSAVYFCATTTGTANSPLHFGNGTRLTVT.